Presented here are 22 T cell receptor beta chains from one specimen sequenced in a study of cytomegalovirus exposure and HLA in healthy donors. Primers: 60 Vbeta forward and 13 Jbeta reverse. Sequencing was performed with immunoSEQ multiplex PCR; in TCRdb, only in-frame clones are kept and a portion is missing. Of 100,000 to 150,000 clones listed, approximately 87% are singletons. Sequencing input: PBMCs. The source is a man younger than 30 in good health and CMV-seropositive.

CDR3 sequence (DNA): TGTGCCAGCAGCCAAGATTCGGGGGGGATCGACAAAAACATTCAGTACTTC. Encoded protein: CASSQDSGGIDKNIQYF. The chain joins TRBV4-2 to TRBJ2-4, with 8 positions matching TRBD2. The CDR3 runs to 17 residues. Trimming at V came to 0 bases and at J to 3 bases, leaving 7 bases not matched to a gene. Germline V gene lookup returns CDR1 LGHNA and CDR2 YNFKEQ.

The chain carries TRBV6-1 and TRBJ2-2; 8 positions agree with TRBD1. The CDR3 is 15 residues long. Trimming at V came to 5 bases and at J to 7 bases, leaving 9 bases not matched to a gene. CDR1 MNHNS and CDR2 SASEGT come from the germline V gene. CDR3 amino acids: CASSPQDRVVGELFF. DNA of the CDR3: TGTGCCAGCAGTCCCCAGGACAGGGTGGTCGGGGAGCTGTTTTTT.

In its sample, this clone was seen once. This sequence joins TRBV19 and TRBJ2-1, with a possible D match to TRBD2 (7 bases). The germline CDR1 and CDR2 sequences are LNHDA and SQIVND (reference sequence). This CDR3 comprises 14 residues. Trimming pared 9 bases from V and 4 bases from J, leaving 16 bases between. The CDR3 DNA reads as TGTGCCAGCTGGGGGGGCGGTACTTACAATGAGCAGTTCTTC. Its protein is CASWGGGTYNEQFF.

This clone was observed a single time. The chain is built from TRBV6-5 and TRBJ2-3; D is possibly TRBD2 (5 bases). The length of the CDR3 is 12 residues. Germline CDR1 MNHEY, CDR2 SVGAGI. V lost 5 bases and J 8 bases, leaving 11 bases between the germline ends. This CDR3 is CASSPDEGTQYF. CDR3 DNA sequence: TGTGCCAGCAGTCCCGATGAGGGTACGCAGTATTTT.

This clone was recorded once. This rearrangement joins TRBV28 to TRBJ2-7; a weak D match, TRBD1 (6 bases). CDR1 MDHEN and CDR2 SYDVKM come from the germline V gene. Deletions cut 7 bases from V and 2 bases from J, with 15 bases between. The CDR3 has 14 amino acids. The CDR3 here is CASNPRGHPYEQYF. Written as DNA, the CDR3 is TGTGCCAGCAACCCCAGGGGCCACCCCTACGAGCAGTACTTC.

The rearrangement links TRBV5-6 to TRBJ1-1; the D gene is possibly TRBD1 (5 bases). Germline V gene data show CDR1 as SGHDT and CDR2 as YYEEEE. The CDR3 extends over 17 amino acids. Trimming took off 4 bases at V and 0 bases at J, with 19 bases between the two ends. The CDR3 DNA reads TGTGCCAGCAGCCCAGTGGGGGAGGGGATCATGAACACTGAAGCTTTCTTT. Its translation: CASSPVGEGIMNTEAFF.

The chain carries TRBV28 and TRBJ1-5; unclear D gene. The V end lost 5 bases, the J end lost 9 bases, and 11 bases lay between the germline ends. From germline, CDR1 is MDHEN and CDR2 SYDVKM. The CDR3 runs to 12 residues. CDR3 sequence reads: CASSNLLRPQHF. The CDR3 bases are TGTGCCAGCAGTAACTTACTTCGGCCCCAGCATTTT.

The chain links TRBV19 to TRBJ1-1; tentatively, D is TRBD1 (5 bases). V was pared by 3 bases and J by 5 bases, with 10 bases between. CDR1 and CDR2 from the germline V gene are LNHDA and SQIVND (reference sequence). The CDR3 has 13 residues. CDR3 nucleotide sequence: TGTGCCAGTAGTATCCAGGGAGGGACTGAAGCTTTCTTT. Protein product: CASSIQGGTEAFF.

This rearrangement joins TRBV2 to TRBJ2-7; TRBD2 agrees at 7 bases. CDR3 size: 14 residues. CDR1 is SNHLY, CDR2 FYNNEI, per germline. V dropped 3 bases and J dropped 2; count of bases not matched to a gene: 4. The CDR3 reads CASSEALAAYEQYF. DNA for the CDR3: TGTGCCAGCAGTGAGGCTCTAGCGGCCTACGAGCAGTACTTC.

The V and J genes are TRBV13 and TRBJ2-7, with D possibly being TRBD1 (5 bases). Trimming took 4 bases from V and 4 from J, leaving 11 bases between them. Germline V gene data show CDR1 as PRHDT and CDR2 as FYEKMQ (reference sequence). The CDR3 spans 13 residues. CDR3 DNA: TGTGCCAGCAGCTCCCTGAAGGGGTACGAGCAGTACTTC. Translated, it gives CASSSLKGYEQYF.

The V call is TRBV5-1, the J call TRBJ2-3; possible D gene TRBD1, 5 bases. Trimming removed 0 bases from V and 2 bases from J, with 22 bases in between. Per the germline V gene, CDR1 is SGHRS and CDR2 is YFSETQ. This CDR3 region has 19 residues. Here the CDR3 reads CASSLGQGTARASTDTQYF. In DNA, the CDR3 is TGCGCCAGCAGCTTGGGGCAGGGAACGGCTAGGGCGTCCACAGATACGCAGTATTTT. The full variable domain, completed using reference TRBV5-1 and TRBJ2-3, is KAGVTQTPRYLIKTRGQQVTLSCSPISGHRSVSWYQQTPGQGLQFLFEYFSETQRNKGNFPGRFSGRQFSNSRSEMNVSTLELGDSALYLCASSLGQGTARASTDTQYFGPGTRLTVL.

The chain carries TRBV7-8 and TRBJ1-1; D is uncertain. The CDR3 is 11 amino acids. The V end lost 5 bases, the J end lost 4 bases, and 5 bases lay between the germline ends. Germline values: CDR1 SGHVS, CDR2 FQNEAQ. The CDR3 loop is CASSATTEAFF. Here the CDR3 DNA reads TGTGCCAGCAGCGCTACCACTGAAGCTTTCTTT.

A few counts support this clone. The chain employs TRBV5-1 and TRBJ2-7; TRBD1 aligns across 9 bases. CDR1 and CDR2 from the germline V gene are SGHRS and YFSETQ. V lost 3 bases to trimming and J lost 5 bases; unmatched junction nucleotides: 9. The length of the CDR3 is 15 residues. The CDR3 sequence is CASSSYGGTGNEQYF. The CDR3 DNA follows: TGCGCCAGCAGCTCCTATGGGGGGACAGGGAACGAGCAGTACTTC.

The chain combines TRBV5-1 with TRBJ2-2; 9 bases are shared with TRBD2. Germline V gene lookup returns CDR1 SGHRS and CDR2 YFSETQ. This CDR3 is built from 15 residues. Unmatched junction bases numbered 6, after V lost 5 bases and J lost 4 bases. The DNA for the CDR3 is TGCGCCAGCAGTCCACTAGCGGGTCGCACCGGGGAGCTGTTTTTT. As protein: CASSPLAGRTGELFF.

This chain joins TRBV5-1 and TRBJ2-7; weak D call: TRBD1 (5 bases). The germline V and J ends were trimmed by 0 bases and 2 bases, with 12 bases remaining between them. The CDR3 covers 15 residues. Germline CDR1 is SGHRS and CDR2 is YFSETQ. This CDR3 is CASSLDSGAPYEQYF. As DNA, the CDR3 is TGCGCCAGCAGCTTGGATTCTGGGGCCCCCTACGAGCAGTACTTC.

CDR3 loop: CATIQPRVRTEAFF. CDR3 nucleotides: TGTGCCACCATTCAACCCAGGGTACGCACTGAAGCTTTCTTT. The chain links TRBV6-5 to TRBJ1-1, with D tentatively TRBD1 (5 bases). CDR1 and CDR2 from the germline V gene are MNHEY and SVGAGI. Trimming took off 10 bases at V and 4 bases at J, with 19 bases between the two ends. This CDR3 has 14 residues.

The chain has TRBV5-5 and TRBJ2-1, with a tentative D call TRBD2 (5 bases). The V end was cut by 3 bases, the J end by 3 bases, with 22 bases between. Germline assignment: CDR1 SGHKS and CDR2 YYEKEE (reference sequence). The CDR3 has 18 residues. In nucleotides, the CDR3 is TGTGCCAGCAGCTCTGGGTCCCCGGTTGGCGGGCGCTACAATGAGCAGTTCTTC. It encodes CASSSGSPVGGRYNEQFF.

This clone was seen ten or more times. The chain links TRBV4-1 to TRBJ2-1; D gene ambiguous. In germline, CDR1 is MGHRA, CDR2 YSYEKL. The V end lost 1 base, the J end lost 8 bases, and 9 bases lay between the germline ends. CDR3 length: 13 residues. For the CDR3, the DNA is TGCGCCAGCAGCCAAGGAGTGAGAGATGAGCAGTTCTTC. This translates into CASSQGVRDEQFF.

The chain is built from TRBV28 and TRBJ1-5, with D possibly TRBD1 on 5 matching bases. The V gene lost 10 bases and the J gene lost 0 bases, with 13 bases spanning the gap. CDR3 size: 14 residues. Germline CDR1 MDHEN, CDR2 SYDVKM. CDR3 sequence: CATRQIHSNQPQHF. The DNA of the CDR3 is TGTGCCACCCGACAGATTCATAGCAATCAGCCCCAGCATTTT.

The chain joins TRBV7-2 to TRBJ2-5; 11 positions agree with TRBD2. Germline V CDR1 and CDR2: SGHTA, FQGNSA. The CDR3 is made up of 15 amino acids. J gave up 6 bases and V 5 bases, and 8 bases lay outside the gene matches. The CDR3 protein is CASSLSGGAVKTQYF. As DNA, the CDR3 is TGTGCCAGCAGCCTTAGCGGGGGGGCCGTAAAGACCCAGTACTTC.

The rearrangement uses TRBV5-1 and TRBJ2-3, with TRBD2 matching over 9 bases. This CDR3 spans 15 amino acids. V shed 5 bases, J shed 0 bases, and the junction held 4 bases outside the gene matches. Germline V gene lookup returns CDR1 SGHRS and CDR2 YFSETQ. The CDR3 protein is CASSFSGGSTDTQYF. The CDR3 region has the DNA TGCGCCAGCAGTTTCAGCGGGGGGAGCACAGATACGCAGTATTTT.

This clone occurred a few times. The gene calls are TRBV5-1 and TRBJ2-1, with 13 positions matching TRBD2. V shed 4 bases and J 15 bases; nucleotides not matched to a gene: 7. The CDR3 runs 13 residues. The germline V gene has CDR1 SGHRS and CDR2 YFSETQ. CDR3 in DNA: TGCGCCAGCAGCCCGGGACTAGCGGGGCCCGCGTTCTTC. Translation: CASSPGLAGPAFF.